The 15 T cell receptor beta chains below all came from one sample that was sequenced in a study of OX40 agonist ivuxolimab in advanced cancers. Produced via immunoSEQ multiplex PCR; TCRdb's table is partial and in-frame only. The sample has roughly 15,000 clones, about three quarters seen once; the top ten hold 35% to 40%. The input for sequencing was CD4+ or CD8+ T cells sorted from blood, taken in a trial of the OX40 agonist ivuxolimab. These receptor sequences come from an adult with an advanced solid tumor such as melanoma, head and neck, liver or kidney cancer.

This chain links TRBV7-9 with TRBJ2-7; a weak D match, TRBD1 (5 bases). Germline V lookup: CDR1 SEHNR, CDR2 FQNEAQ (reference sequence). This CDR3 has 14 residues. Deletions cut 1 base from V and 3 bases from J, with 10 bases between. The CDR3 coding sequence is TGTGCCAGCAGCTTAGTAGGGGCGTTCTACGAGCAGTACTTC. Protein: CASSLVGAFYEQYF.

This clone was observed a few times. The rearrangement uses TRBV10-2 and TRBJ2-1; 9 nucleotides line up with TRBD2. The CDR3 covers 16 residues. Germline-derived CDR1 and CDR2 are WSHSY and SAAADI. V was clipped by 2 bases and J by 6 bases; unmatched bases: 8. The CDR3 nucleotides are TGCGCCAGCAGTGAGACACTAGCGGGCTACCTCAATGAGCAGTTCTTC. It translates to CASSETLAGYLNEQFF.

This clone was picked up one time. J is TRBJ1-2 and V is TRBV4-2; TRBD1 agrees at 7 bases. The CDR3 is 15 residues long. The germline V gene has CDR1 LGHNA and CDR2 YNFKEQ. V dropped 1 base and J dropped 8; count of bases not matched to a gene: 10. The CDR3 reads CASSQATTGVNGYTF. In DNA form, the CDR3 reads TGTGCCAGCAGCCAAGCTACCACAGGGGTTAACGGCTACACCTTC.

The V and J genes are TRBV4-2 and TRBJ2-3; the match to TRBD2 covers 12 bases. Germline-derived CDR1 and CDR2 are LGHNA and YNFKEQ. The V segment lost 2 bases and the J segment 2 bases; nucleotides outside the gene matches: 5. The CDR3 has 17 amino acids. The CDR3 DNA reads as TGTGCCAGCAGCCAACTGACTAGCGGGAGCACCACAGATACGCAGTATTTT. It yields the protein CASSQLTSGSTTDTQYF.

This rearrangement joins TRBV20-1 to TRBJ2-1; unclear D gene. The V gene lost 6 bases and the J gene lost 5 bases, with 8 bases spanning the gap. CDR3 size: 11 residues. CDR1 and CDR2 from the germline V gene are DFQATT and SNEGSKA (reference sequence). The CDR3 DNA reads TGCAGTGCCAATCAGGACAATGAGCAGTTCTTC. This codes for CSANQDNEQFF.

V gene TRBV4-1 combines with J gene TRBJ2-1, with TRBD2 identical over 11 bases. Unmatched junction bases numbered 7, after V lost 4 bases and J lost 8 bases. This CDR3 spans 15 amino acids. CDR1 MGHRA and CDR2 YSYEKL come from the germline V gene. The CDR3, as DNA: TGCGCCAGCAGCCGCTTAGCGGGAGGGCTATATGAGCAGTTCTTC. Its protein is CASSRLAGGLYEQFF.

The table lists this clone with a few counts. The chain carries TRBV7-3 and TRBJ2-5; D is possibly TRBD2 (5 bases). V dropped 1 base and J dropped 4 bases, with 13 bases sitting between them. The CDR3 is made up of 15 amino acids. Germline values: CDR1 SGHTA, CDR2 FQGTGA. The CDR3 nucleotides read TGTGCCAGCAGCTTAATAGTGGGAGAGGGAGAGACCCAGTACTTC. Protein: CASSLIVGEGETQYF.

CDR3 in amino acids: CASSKITGFGETQYF. For the CDR3, the DNA is TGTGCCAGCAGCAAAATAACAGGGTTCGGAGAGACCCAGTACTTC. This chain uses TRBV21-1 with TRBJ2-5; the D call in the table, TRBD1, was not verified against the DNA. TRBV21-1 is recorded as a pseudogene. This CDR3 is 15 amino acids long.

The chain uses TRBV9 and TRBJ2-7, with D tentatively TRBD2 (5 bases). This CDR3 comprises 13 residues. The ends were cut back, 0 bases at V and 6 bases at J, with 10 bases in the middle. The V gene's germline CDR1 is SGDLS and CDR2 YYNGEE. The CDR3 reads CASSVGLRAEQYF. The CDR3 coding sequence is TGTGCCAGCAGCGTAGGACTGAGGGCCGAGCAGTACTTC.

This clone was observed a few times. The rearrangement joins TRBV5-1 to TRBJ2-3, with D possibly being TRBD2 (6 bases). The length of the CDR3 is 14 residues. With 1 base removed from V and 6 bases from J, the gap between germline ends came to 12 bases. Germline V gene lookup returns CDR1 SGHRS and CDR2 YFSETQ. The DNA of the CDR3 is TGCGCCAGCAGCTTGCAAGGCGGGAAGGATACGCAGTATTTT. The encoded protein is CASSLQGGKDTQYF.

The table lists this clone with a count of one. V is TRBV7-9 and J is TRBJ2-1, with unresolved D. Germline loops: CDR1 SEHNR, CDR2 FQNEAQ (reference sequence). The CDR3 sequence is 13 residues long. The V end lost 5 bases, the J end lost 7 bases, and 12 bases lay between the germline ends. In DNA, the CDR3 is TGTGCCAGCAGCCACACCCCTAGTAATGAGCAGTTCTTC. Translated: CASSHTPSNEQFF.

The CDR3 bases are TGTGCCAGCAGTGGCGGACAGGCCCTCTATGGCTACACCTTC. Translation: CASSGGQALYGYTF. The gene calls are TRBV2 and TRBJ1-2; 7 nucleotides line up with TRBD1. The V gene's germline CDR1 is SNHLY and CDR2 FYNNEI. This CDR3 is built from 14 residues. The junction had 6 bases not matched to a gene; V was cut back by 4 bases and J by 4 bases.

This rearrangement joins TRBV5-6 to TRBJ2-2, with D hard to call. CDR3 size: 12 residues. CDR1 and CDR2 from the germline V gene are SGHDT and YYEEEE. V was clipped by 1 base and J by 6 bases, with 4 bases between them. CDR3 DNA: TGTGCCAGCAGCTTGTCGGCCGGGGAGCTGTTTTTT. It codes for CASSLSAGELFF.

CDR3 nucleotides: TGTGCCATCAGTGAGTCGGGGGTAGGGACCGATGAAGCTTTCTTT. Translating it yields CAISESGVGTDEAFF. The chain links TRBV10-3 to TRBJ1-1; possible D gene TRBD1, 5 bases. CDR3 size: 15 residues. Trimming took 0 bases from V and 7 from J, leaving 15 bases between them. In germline, CDR1 is ENHRY, CDR2 SYGVKD.

This clone has just a few counts. The gene calls are TRBV11-3 and TRBJ1-1; D unclear. CDR1 and CDR2 from the germline V gene are SGHNT and YENEEA. V was pared by 6 bases and J by 6 bases, with 14 bases between. This CDR3 has 13 residues. CDR3 nucleotides: TGTGCCAGCAGTGGACGGGTAACGGCTGAAGCTTTCTTT. Amino acid sequence: CASSGRVTAEAFF.